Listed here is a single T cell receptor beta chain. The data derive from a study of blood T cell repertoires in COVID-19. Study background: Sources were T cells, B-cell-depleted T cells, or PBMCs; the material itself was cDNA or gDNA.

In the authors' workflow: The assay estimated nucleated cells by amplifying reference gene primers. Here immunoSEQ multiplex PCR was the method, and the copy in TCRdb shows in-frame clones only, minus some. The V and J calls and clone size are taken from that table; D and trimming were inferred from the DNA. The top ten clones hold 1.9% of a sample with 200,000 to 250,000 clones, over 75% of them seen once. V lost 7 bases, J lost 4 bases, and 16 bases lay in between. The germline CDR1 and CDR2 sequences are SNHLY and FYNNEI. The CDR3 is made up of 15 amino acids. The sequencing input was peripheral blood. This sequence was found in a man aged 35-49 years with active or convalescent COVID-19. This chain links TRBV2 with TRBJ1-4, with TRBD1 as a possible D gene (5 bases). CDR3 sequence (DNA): TGTGCCAGCACGGCTTCCGGGACTTTTAATGAAAAACTGTTTTTT. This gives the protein CASTASGTFNEKLFF.